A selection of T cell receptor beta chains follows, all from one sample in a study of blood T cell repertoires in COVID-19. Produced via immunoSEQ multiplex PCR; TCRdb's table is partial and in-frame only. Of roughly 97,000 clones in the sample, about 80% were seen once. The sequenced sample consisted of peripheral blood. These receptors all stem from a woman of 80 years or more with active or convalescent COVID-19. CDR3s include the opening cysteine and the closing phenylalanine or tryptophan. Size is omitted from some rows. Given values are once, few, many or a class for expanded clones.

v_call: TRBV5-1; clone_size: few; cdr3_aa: CASSFQGVKNTEAFF
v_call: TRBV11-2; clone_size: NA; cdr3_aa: CASSLDGGKGNQPQHF
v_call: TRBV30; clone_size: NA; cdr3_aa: CAWSGTTYNQPQHF
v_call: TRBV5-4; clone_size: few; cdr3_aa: CASSSPTSSYEQYF
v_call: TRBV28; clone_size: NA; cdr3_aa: CASRGQGLYNSPLHF
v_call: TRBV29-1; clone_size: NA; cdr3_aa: CSAYRVPGELFF
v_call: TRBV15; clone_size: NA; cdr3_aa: CATSREGRNTEAFF
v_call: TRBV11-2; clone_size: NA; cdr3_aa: CASSRVGRGDKETQYF
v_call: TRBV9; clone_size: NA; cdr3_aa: CASSVEWGRTEAFF
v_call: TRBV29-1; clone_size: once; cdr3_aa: CSVVSWEETYTEAFF
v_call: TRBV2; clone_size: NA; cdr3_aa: CASGNRAMNTEAFF
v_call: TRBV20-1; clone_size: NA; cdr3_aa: CSARREGGAFF
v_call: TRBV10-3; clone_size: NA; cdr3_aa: CATAGQGDEQFF
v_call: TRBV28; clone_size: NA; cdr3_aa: CASSSPGLAGQYTQYF
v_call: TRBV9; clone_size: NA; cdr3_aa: CASSAGDRGQYGYTF
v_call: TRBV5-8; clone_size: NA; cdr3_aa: CASSLTSGKTYEQYF
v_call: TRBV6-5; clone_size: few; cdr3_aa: CASTLSGRGADTQYF
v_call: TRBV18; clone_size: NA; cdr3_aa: CASSPQLASTDTQYF
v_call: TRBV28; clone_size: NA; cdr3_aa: CASSETGGFAEAFF
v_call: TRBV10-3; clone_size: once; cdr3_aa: CAIRGQETQYF
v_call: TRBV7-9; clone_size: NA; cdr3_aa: CASSLGEDSRGYTF
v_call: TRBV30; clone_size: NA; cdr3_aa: CAWTPIGDSSYNSPLHF
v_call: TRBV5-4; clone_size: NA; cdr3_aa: CASSLDNYEQYF
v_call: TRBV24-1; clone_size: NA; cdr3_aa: CATSDGGSTYEQYF
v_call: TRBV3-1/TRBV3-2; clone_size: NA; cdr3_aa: CASSPSGGSGNEQFF
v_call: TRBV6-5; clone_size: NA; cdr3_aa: CASRPGGTNTIYF
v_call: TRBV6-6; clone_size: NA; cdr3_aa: CASSRTRDSSYNYGYTF
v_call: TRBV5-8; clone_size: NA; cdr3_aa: CASSLITGHLNTEAFF
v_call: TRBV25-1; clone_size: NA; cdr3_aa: CASSWWEETGELFF
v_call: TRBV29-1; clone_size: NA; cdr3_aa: CSVGGGRDTGELFF
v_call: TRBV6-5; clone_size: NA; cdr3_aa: CASSSEIALNSPLHF
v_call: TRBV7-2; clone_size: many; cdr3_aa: CASSYGPAGGIDSPLHF
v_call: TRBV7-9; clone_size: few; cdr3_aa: CASSQPLELQETQYF
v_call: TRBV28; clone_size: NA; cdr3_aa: CASRNWGSGVILEKLFF
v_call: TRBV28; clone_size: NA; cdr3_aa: CASSLLSGSAEAFF
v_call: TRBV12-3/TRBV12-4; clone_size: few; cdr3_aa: CASSPGDRGPQHF
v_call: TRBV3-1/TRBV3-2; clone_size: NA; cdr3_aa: CASSPTSGGNIQYF
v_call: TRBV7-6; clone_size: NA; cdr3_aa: CASSSLGGTSSPLHF